Presented here are 20 T cell receptor beta chains from one specimen sequenced in a study of blood T cell repertoires in COVID-19. Sequencing used immunoSEQ multiplex PCR; TCRdb keeps in-frame clones, though not all of them. The repertoire holds more than 140,000 clones, 65% to 90% seen once, with about 6.8% in the top ten. Sequenced sample: peripheral blood. The source is a woman aged 50 to 60 in a cohort sampled during active or convalescent COVID-19.

This rearrangement joins TRBV18 to TRBJ2-7; TRBD1 agrees at 10 bases. Germline assignment: CDR1 KGHSH and CDR2 LQKENI. The CDR3 covers 14 residues. J gave up 2 bases and V 6 bases, and 4 bases lay outside the gene matches. Here the CDR3 DNA reads TGTGCCAGCTCGGGGGGACAGGGGACCTACGAGCAGTACTTC. Translated: CASSGGQGTYEQYF.

The chain couples TRBV14 to TRBJ2-4; D is ambiguous. Germline CDR1 and CDR2: SGHDN and FVKESK. Trimming shortened V by 0 bases and J by 1 base, and 13 bases separated the two germline ends. CDR3 length: 17 amino acids. CDR3 protein: CASSQEYGIGAKNIQYF. CDR3 coding DNA: TGTGCCAGCAGCCAAGAATACGGCATCGGGGCCAAAAACATTCAGTACTTC.

This chain uses TRBV3-1 (or the pseudogene TRBV3-2) with TRBJ1-2, with a weak D call TRBD1 (6 bases). The germline gives CDR1 LGHDT, CDR2 YNNKEL (reference sequence). This CDR3 comprises 14 residues. The V gene lost 2 bases and the J gene lost 3 bases, with 10 bases spanning the gap. The CDR3 spells CASSQHPGDYGYTF. The CDR3 nucleotides read TGTGCCAGCAGCCAACACCCAGGGGACTATGGCTACACCTTC.

This clone was found once. J is TRBJ1-1 and V is TRBV29-1; perhaps TRBD1 as D (6 bases). The germline V gene has CDR1 SQVTM and CDR2 ANQGSEA. CDR3 length: 14 residues. Trimming left V 1 base short and J 2 bases short, with 11 bases between. CDR3 region: CSVEVGGGNTEAFF. CDR3 coding DNA: TGCAGCGTTGAAGTAGGCGGGGGCAACACTGAAGCTTTCTTT.

This clone appeared a single time. The J gene is TRBJ1-1, the V gene TRBV11-3; 8 bases match TRBD1. Per the germline V gene, CDR1 is SGHNT and CDR2 is YENEEA. J lost 4 bases, V lost 2 bases, and 0 bases had no gene match. There are 13 residues in the CDR3. The CDR3 loop is CASSLTGGTEAFF. The DNA of the CDR3 is TGTGCCAGCAGCTTAACAGGGGGCACTGAAGCTTTCTTT.

The J gene is TRBJ2-1, the V gene TRBV19, with 9 bases that match TRBD1. V lost 6 bases, J lost 12 bases, and 9 bases stayed unmatched. Germline V lookup: CDR1 LNHDA, CDR2 SQIVND (reference sequence). This CDR3 is built from 13 residues. The CDR3: CASSLQDRGGQFF. The DNA of the CDR3 is TGTGCCAGTAGCCTCCAAGACAGGGGGGGGCAGTTCTTC.

This chain uses TRBV7-3 with TRBJ1-6, with D tentatively TRBD1 (6 bases). Trimming took off 0 bases at V and 2 bases at J, with 8 bases between the two ends. This CDR3 is built from 16 residues. Germline V gene lookup returns CDR1 SGHTA and CDR2 FQGTGA. The CDR3 region is CASSLTGGTYNSPLHF. The CDR3 nucleotides are TGTGCCAGCAGCTTAACAGGGGGAACCTATAATTCACCCCTCCACTTT.

This clone was counted ten times or more. The V and J genes are TRBV10-3 and TRBJ2-2; D perhaps matches TRBD2 (6 bases). CDR3 length: 15 residues. Trimming took off 3 bases at V and 4 bases at J, with 12 bases between the two ends. Germline CDR1 is ENHRY and CDR2 is SYGVKD. CDR3 sequence: CAISEVAAGTGELFF. The CDR3 region has the DNA TGTGCCATCAGTGAAGTAGCGGCGGGCACCGGGGAGCTGTTTTTT.

V is TRBV5-8 and J is TRBJ2-3; 13 bases match TRBD2. The CDR3 spans 16 residues. J was trimmed by 7 bases and V by 3 bases; bases with no gene match: 8. Germline-derived CDR1 and CDR2 are SGHTS and YDEGEE. In DNA form, the CDR3 reads TGTGCCAGCAGCTCGGGACTAGCGGGGCCCGGGAATACGCAGTATTTT. The encoded protein is CASSSGLAGPGNTQYF.

The rearrangement uses TRBV14 and TRBJ1-2, with D maybe TRBD1 (5 bases). The length of the CDR3 is 18 residues. The V gene's germline CDR1 is SGHDN and CDR2 FVKESK. Trimming took 1 base from V and 4 from J, leaving 22 bases between them. The CDR3: CASSQVQWWGESGYGYTF. Written as DNA, the CDR3 is TGTGCCAGCAGCCAAGTGCAGTGGTGGGGCGAGTCGGGCTATGGCTACACCTTC.

The V gene is TRBV9, the J gene TRBJ2-1; TRBD2 matches at 13 bases. CDR3 length: 17 residues. Germline trimming cut 4 bases from V and 4 bases from J; bases unmatched to any gene: 8. The germline gives CDR1 SGDLS, CDR2 YYNGEE. For the CDR3, the DNA is TGTGCCAGCAGCCCCGGAGGACTAGCGGGGGCATACAATGAGCAGTTCTTC. Its translation: CASSPGGLAGAYNEQFF.

The chain recombines TRBV7-3 with TRBJ1-2; 9 positions match TRBD1. The germline gives CDR1 SGHTA, CDR2 FQGTGA. The CDR3 extends over 15 amino acids. The trim removed 5 bases at V and 7 bases at J, leaving 11 bases unmatched. The CDR3 here is CASSHPGQGIGGYTF. The CDR3, as DNA: TGTGCCAGCAGCCATCCGGGACAGGGAATCGGTGGCTACACCTTC.

This sequence joins TRBV6-6 and TRBJ2-7; TRBD1 might be the D (5 bases). V was cut by 6 bases and J by 7 bases, with 13 bases left in between. From germline, CDR1 is MNHNY and CDR2 SVGAGI (reference sequence). This CDR3 comprises 12 residues. CDR3 protein: CASRPDSFEQYF. CDR3 sequence (DNA): TGTGCCAGCAGACCCGACAGTTTTGAGCAGTACTTC.

This chain joins TRBV6-5 and TRBJ1-2; D not resolved. CDR1 and CDR2 (germline): MNHEY, SVGAGI. This CDR3 spans 14 amino acids. Trimming cost V 6 bases and J 2 bases, with 13 bases left between them. In DNA, the CDR3 is TGTGCCAGCAGCCACGCGTTCTCAAACTATGGCTACACCTTC. Protein sequence: CASSHAFSNYGYTF.

The rearrangement links TRBV4-1 to TRBJ2-3; perhaps TRBD1 as D (5 bases). The CDR3 spans 17 residues. V was trimmed by 0 bases and J by 2 bases, leaving 15 bases between them. In germline, CDR1 is MGHRA, CDR2 YSYEKL. CDR3 protein: CASSQEGLQTYTDTQYF. CDR3 nucleotide sequence: TGCGCCAGCAGCCAAGAGGGGCTTCAAACCTACACAGATACGCAGTATTTT.

The table lists this clone with many counts. The J gene is TRBJ2-5, the V gene TRBV5-4; 7 nucleotides align to TRBD1. CDR1 and CDR2 from the germline V gene are SGHNT and YYREEE (reference sequence). V dropped 0 bases and J dropped 4; count of bases not matched to a gene: 6. This CDR3 region has 15 residues. CDR3 in amino acids: CASSLAARGRETQYF. The CDR3 nucleotides read TGTGCCAGCAGCTTGGCCGCAAGGGGGCGAGAGACCCAGTACTTC.

The chain uses TRBV9 and TRBJ1-2, with TRBD1 matching 8 bases. The CDR3 totals 14 residues. Losses at the gene ends were 4 bases for V and 7 bases for J; bases not matched to a gene: 9. Germline lookup yields CDR1 SGDLS and CDR2 YYNGEE. The CDR3 sequence: CASSPRQGSPGYTF. CDR3 nucleotides: TGTGCCAGCAGCCCCCGACAGGGGAGTCCTGGCTACACCTTC.

The chain is built from TRBV3-1 (or the pseudogene TRBV3-2) and TRBJ2-3; D uncertain. Germline V gives CDR1 LGHDT, CDR2 YNNKEL (reference sequence). Trimming shortened V by 7 bases and J by 2 bases, and 10 bases separated the two germline ends. CDR3 length: 13 amino acids. For the CDR3, the DNA is TGTGCCAGCACTGGCGGAAACACAGATACGCAGTATTTT. This codes for CASTGGNTDTQYF.

The chain links TRBV6-5 to TRBJ1-4, with 9 bases identical to TRBD1. After removal of 4 bases from V and 7 bases from J, the junction contained 4 bases not matched to a gene. The germline V gene encodes CDR1 MNHEY and CDR2 SVGAGI. This CDR3 is built from 14 residues. The CDR3 reads CASSSPGQGEKLFF. CDR3 bases: TGTGCCAGCAGTTCCCCGGGACAGGGTGAAAAACTGTTTTTT.

The chain couples TRBV6-6 to TRBJ1-5, with unresolved D. The CDR3 sequence is 14 residues long. Germline V gene data show CDR1 as MNHNY and CDR2 as SVGAGI (reference sequence). Trimming cost V 7 bases and J 7 bases, with 17 bases left between them. The CDR3 loop is CASTNDQVRQPQHF. DNA of the CDR3: TGTGCCAGCACCAACGACCAGGTACGACAGCCCCAGCATTTT.